This T cell receptor (beta chain) was found in a study of radiotherapy plus CTLA-4 blockade in lung cancer (dated by TCRdb to 2016 to 2019). Broadly, across the study: Objective responses occurred in approximately 17% of enrolled patients, and less than 35% achieved disease control.

What the research found in general, with its limitations: Early dynamic changes in blood T cell clones, together with increased serum interferon-beta after radiation, were reported as the strongest predictors of response. After treatment with radiotherapy and ipilimumab, TCR clones that originated in tumors expanded in peripheral blood.

A distance of 14 bases separates the germline ends of V and J, which lose 1 base and 5 bases respectively. The CDR3, cysteine through phenylalanine, is 15 amino acids long. The entry retains the CDR3 DNA only, 45 bases that are in frame from base 1. In the germline V gene, CDR1 corresponds to SGHTA and CDR2 to FQGNSA. About this clone: Its recognized antigen is unknown. Within one base of it there is no much larger clone, and no base qualities were kept.

The study tested focal radiation therapy combined with CTLA-4 blockade (ipilimumab) in patients with chemo-refractory metastatic non-small-cell lung cancer. Libraries were prepared through the immunoSEQ multiplex PCR assay. TCRdb's version of the immuneACCESS table is confined to in-frame rearrangements and falls short of the full clone set. An unresolved V gene accounts for under half of the shortfall where checked; the remainder is of unknown origin. This sample has tens of thousands of clones in its table, and 60% to 80% of those were observed once. The ten top clones hold roughly 2.6% of the sample.

The sequences come from peripheral blood, collected from a patient treated with radiotherapy plus ipilimumab. The sequence was collected from a human donor with non-small cell lung cancer whose response to radiotherapy plus ipilimumab could not be evaluated. Here the chain combines TRBV7-2 and TRBJ2-5; perhaps TRBD2 is the D gene, with 5 bases matching. CDR3 sequence: CASSLGGSRRETQYF. DNA sequence: TGTGCCAGCAGCTTAGGAGGCAGTAGGAGGGAGACCCAGTACTTC. Beyond the CDR3, the reference TRBV7-2 and TRBJ2-5 genes provide the residues; the full variable domain reads: GAGVSQSPSNKVTEKGKDVELRCDPISGHTALYWYRQSLGQGLEFLIYFQGNSAPDKSGLPSDRFSAERTGGSVSTLTIQRTQQEDSAVYLCASSLGGSRRETQYFGPGTRLLVL.